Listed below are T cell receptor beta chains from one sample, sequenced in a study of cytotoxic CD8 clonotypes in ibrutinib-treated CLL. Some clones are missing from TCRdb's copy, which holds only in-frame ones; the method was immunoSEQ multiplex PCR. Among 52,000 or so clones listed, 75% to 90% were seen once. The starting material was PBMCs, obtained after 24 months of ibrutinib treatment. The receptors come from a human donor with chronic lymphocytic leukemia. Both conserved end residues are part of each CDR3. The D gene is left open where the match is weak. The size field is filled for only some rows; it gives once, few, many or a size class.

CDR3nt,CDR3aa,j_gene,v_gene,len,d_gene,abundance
TGCGCCAGCAGTGAGCCGAGTCAGCCCCAGCATTTT,CASSEPSQPQHF,TRBJ1-5,TRBV10-2,12,-,-
TGTGCCAGCAGCCATAGATATTGGACCACTGAAGCTTTCTTT,CASSHRYWTTEAFF,TRBJ1-1,TRBV5-8,14,-,-
TGTGCCAGCAGCGCTAGCTTCGAGCAGTACTTC,CASSASFEQYF,TRBJ2-7,TRBV14,11,-,-
TGTGCCAGCAGCCAGGGACTAGCGGGGGTCTACGAGCAGTACTTC,CASSQGLAGVYEQYF,TRBJ2-7,TRBV7-2,15,TRBD2,few
TGTGCCAGCTCACCAATAGATACGCAGTATTTT,CASSPIDTQYF,TRBJ2-3,TRBV18,11,-,once
TGTGCCAGCAGCCAAGGTACTGGAGACCGATACTCTGGAAACACCATATATTTT,CASSQGTGDRYSGNTIYF,TRBJ1-3,TRBV14,18,-,few
TGTGCCAGCAGTAACTTTCAGGGAAACGGAGGCGAGCAGTACTTC,CASSNFQGNGGEQYF,TRBJ2-7,TRBV6-1,15,-,-
TGTGCCAGTAGTATGGCCGGGACAACCTACGAGCAGTACTTC,CASSMAGTTYEQYF,TRBJ2-7,TRBV19,14,-,few
TGCGCCAGCACGGAGGACAGTTTCTCTGGAAACACCATATATTTT,CASTEDSFSGNTIYF,TRBJ1-3,TRBV10-1,15,-,-
TGTGCCACCTCGGACAGTTCCTCTGGAAACACCATATATTTT,CATSDSSSGNTIYF,TRBJ1-3,TRBV6-6,14,-,-
TGTGCCAGTAGTACAACAGGATTGCGGGGCTACACCTTC,CASSTTGLRGYTF,TRBJ1-2,TRBV19,13,-,once
TGTGCCAGCAGCTTAACGGGACTAGCTTACAATGAGCAGTTCTTC,CASSLTGLAYNEQFF,TRBJ2-1,TRBV7-3,15,TRBD2,few
TGTGCCAGCAGTTACTTTGCCGACAGGATGAACACTGAAGCTTTCTTT,CASSYFADRMNTEAFF,TRBJ1-1,TRBV6-5,16,-,-
TGCGCCAGCAGCTCAACTAGCGGGACAACCTACGAGCAGTACTTC,CASSSTSGTTYEQYF,TRBJ2-7,TRBV5-1,15,TRBD2,-
TGTGCCAGCAGCCTAGGGGTAAGCTCCTACAATGAGCAGTTCTTC,CASSLGVSSYNEQFF,TRBJ2-1,TRBV7-7,15,-,-
TGTGCCACCAGGGATTTGAACACTGAAGCTTTCTTT,CATRDLNTEAFF,TRBJ1-1,TRBV15,12,-,-
TGTGCCAGCAGCTTAGTGGGAGGTTATACAGATACGCAGTATTTT,CASSLVGGYTDTQYF,TRBJ2-3,TRBV7-3,15,-,-
TGTGCCAGCAGTGCCCCAGGCGGCCAAGGCCCCGGGGAGCTGTTTTTT,CASSAPGGQGPGELFF,TRBJ2-2,TRBV6-1,16,-,-
TGTGCCAGCACCCCGGGAAGGGGGCGTGAAAAACTGTTTTTT,CASTPGRGREKLFF,TRBJ1-4,TRBV28,14,TRBD1,-
TGTGCCAGCAGTTACTCCGGAGGACAGGGCACAGATACGCAGTATTTT,CASSYSGGQGTDTQYF,TRBJ2-3,TRBV6-6,16,TRBD1,-
TGTGCCAGCAGCTTAGTTCAGGGTTACAATGAGCAGTTCTTC,CASSLVQGYNEQFF,TRBJ2-1,TRBV7-2,14,-,-
TGTGCCAGCAGTTTTTATCCCGGGACCCAGTACTTC,CASSFYPGTQYF,TRBJ2-5,TRBV27,12,-,once
TGTGCCAGTAGTATAATCACTAGCGGGAAAGTCACAGATACGCAGTATTTT,CASSIITSGKVTDTQYF,TRBJ2-3,TRBV19,17,TRBD2,once
TGCGCCAGCAGCTTGGGACTAGTTAGTTACGAGCAGTACTTC,CASSLGLVSYEQYF,TRBJ2-7,TRBV5-1,14,-,-
TGTGCCAGCAGCTTAGACAACTATGGCTACACCTTC,CASSLDNYGYTF,TRBJ1-2,TRBV5-4,12,-,once
TGTGCCAGCAGCTTAGGGGGCAGAGACGAGCAGTACTTC,CASSLGGRDEQYF,TRBJ2-7,TRBV7-9,13,-,few
TGTGCCAGCAGCTTACGGCCAGGGGAAAAACTGTTTTTT,CASSLRPGEKLFF,TRBJ1-4,TRBV5-6,13,-,-
TGTGCCAGCAGTCGAACGGGACTAGCGGAAAATGAGCAGTTCTTC,CASSRTGLAENEQFF,TRBJ2-1,TRBV5-4,15,TRBD2,-
TGTGCCAGTAGACGTACAGGGGACACCGGGGAGCTGTTTTTT,CASRRTGDTGELFF,TRBJ2-2,TRBV19,14,TRBD1,-
TGTGCCAGCAGTTTAGGTAACGAGCAGTACTTC,CASSLGNEQYF,TRBJ2-7,TRBV28,11,-,-
TGTGCCAGCAGCTCTGGGGCCAACGTCCTGACTTTC,CASSSGANVLTF,TRBJ2-6,TRBV27,12,-,few
TGTGCCAGCAGTGACGAGAGTTATGGGGCGCGAACTGAAGCTTTCTTT,CASSDESYGARTEAFF,TRBJ1-1,TRBV6-1,16,-,-
TGTGCCATCAGTGGGGACAGTTATGGCTACACCTTC,CAISGDSYGYTF,TRBJ1-2,TRBV10-3,12,TRBD1,-
TGTGCCAGCAGTTTATCGACTCCCGGGACTAGCGGGAGGGACTCCTACAATGAGCAGTTCTTC,CASSLSTPGTSGRDSYNEQFF,TRBJ2-1,TRBV27,21,TRBD2,-
TGTGCCAGCAGCCAAGGGCGGGACGGGCGGGGAAAGGAAAAACTGTTTTTT,CASSQGRDGRGKEKLFF,TRBJ1-4,TRBV4-2,17,-,-
TGTGCCTGGAGTGTTCTTGGCTCTGGGGCCAACGTCCTGACTTTC,CAWSVLGSGANVLTF,TRBJ2-6,TRBV30,15,-,-